This TCR beta chain is drawn from a study of cytomegalovirus exposure and HLA in healthy donors. Study-level points and caveats: Specificity of a few CMV-associated chains for CMV antigens was verified in vitro. With high specificity and sensitivity, the classifier reportedly diagnosed cytomegalovirus status. Apart from CMV serostatus, no immune exposure information was available.

In the PCR, 60 Vbeta and 13 Jbeta primers were used. Repertoires were generated with immunoSEQ multiplex PCR, while TCRdb's copy carries only in-frame clones and drops some. The sample gives some 130,000 clones, approximately 62% of which show up once; about 1.5% is in the top ten. Deletions cut 3 bases from V and 5 bases from J, with 16 bases between. CDR3 length: 15 amino acids. In germline, CDR1 is SEHNR, CDR2 FQNEAQ (reference sequence). As to this clone: Its specificity is unknown.

Healthy bone marrow donors made up the cohort. Sequencing input: PBMCs. The origin of this receptor is a human donor in good health. The rearrangement links TRBV7-9 to TRBJ2-5; D possibly corresponds to TRBD2 (6 bases). The CDR3: CASSFSTRGSETQYF. CDR3 DNA: TGTGCCAGCAGCTTCAGCACGCGGGGCTCGGAGACCCAGTACTTC.